This T cell receptor (beta chain) was sequenced in a study of molecular identifiers for immune sequencing clone quantification. As concerns this clonotype: Its cognate antigen is unknown. It may be a read error: a sequence one base away is much more abundant.

Broader study findings: Highly expanded clone sizes could end up underestimated if a barcode were shared by identical TCR molecules. In naive cells, clones above 20 RNA copies held under 1% of molecules, whereas in effector cells they held over 99%.

The CDR3 runs 14 residues. The junction had 2 bases not matched to a gene; V was cut back by 4 bases and J by 0 bases. Germline loops: CDR1 MNHEY, CDR2 SVGAGI. TCRdb re-called the PCR reads with MiXCR, one entry per CDR3 protein. The repertoire holds about half a million distinct CDR3 sequences, with roughly 25% as singletons. The rearrangement joins TRBV6-5 to TRBJ1-1; the match to TRBD1 covers 7 bases. This TCR was recovered from a human donor in good health. Some libraries in this study had Jurkat cell RNA spiked in. Sequencing was done on a sample of naive CD8+ T cells from blood, with Jurkat cell RNA spiked in. Described subset: FACS-sorted CD8+CD4-CCR7+CD45RA+ naive T cells. CDR3 sequence: CASSCQGVNTEAFF. The CDR3 DNA follows: TGTGCCAGCAGTTGCCAGGGGGTGAACACTGAAGCTTTCTTT.